This T cell receptor (beta chain) is drawn from a study of T cell repertoires in cytomegalovirus infection. The CDR3 runs to 15 residues. J gave up 7 bases and V 6 bases, and 14 bases lay outside the gene matches. The germline gives CDR1 DFQATT, CDR2 SNEGSKA (reference sequence). Via MiXCR, TCRdb re-called the reads, giving one row per CDR3 protein. The sample yields around 740,000 distinct CDR3 sequences, roughly 36% seen once. The receptor was derived from a human donor in good health (CMV status not recorded). Some clones in this sample may be carry-over from other donors' samples. Input material: PBMCs. The genes are TRBV20-1 and TRBJ2-1; 8 bases map to TRBD1. The CDR3 loop is CSATGQGKRPNEQFF. The CDR3, as DNA: TGCAGTGCCACCGGACAGGGAAAGCGGCCTAATGAGCAGTTCTTC.